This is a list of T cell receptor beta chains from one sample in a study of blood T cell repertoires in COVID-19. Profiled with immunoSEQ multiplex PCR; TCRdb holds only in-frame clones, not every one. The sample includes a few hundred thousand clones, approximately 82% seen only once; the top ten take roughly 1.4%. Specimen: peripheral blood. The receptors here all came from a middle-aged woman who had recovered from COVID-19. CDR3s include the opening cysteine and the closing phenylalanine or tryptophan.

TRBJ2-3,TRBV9,CASSVKTSGGVSDTQYF
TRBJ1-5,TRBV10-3,CAISRGTGVEQPQHF
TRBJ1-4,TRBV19,CASSIAGNEKLFF
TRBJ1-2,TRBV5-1,CASSGGQGYGYTF
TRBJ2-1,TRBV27,CASSLGGGHNEQFF
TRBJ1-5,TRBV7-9,CASSPTGAQPQHF
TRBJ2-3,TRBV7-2,CASSSLAGGRVYTDTQYF
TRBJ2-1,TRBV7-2,CASSARLTGNDEQFF
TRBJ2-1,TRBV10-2,CASSAPSGGYNEQFF
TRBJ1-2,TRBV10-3,CAISGGRGYGYTF
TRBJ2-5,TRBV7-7,CASSPDGRETQYF
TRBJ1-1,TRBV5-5,CASSSTGLNTEAFF
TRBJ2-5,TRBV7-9,CASSLLAGETQYF
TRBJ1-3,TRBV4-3,CASSQDYAQGNTIYF
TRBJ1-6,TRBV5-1,CASSLSPGGLSPLHF
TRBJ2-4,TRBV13,CASSRSLQGNIQYF
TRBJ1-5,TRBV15,CATSRDLGGGQPQHF
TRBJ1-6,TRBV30,CAWSVRGSGGSNSPLHF
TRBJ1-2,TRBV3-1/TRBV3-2,CASSRRGGYTF
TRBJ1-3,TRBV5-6,CASSLVQGIDSGNTIYF
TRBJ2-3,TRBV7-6,CASSPTRLAGGPWDTQYF
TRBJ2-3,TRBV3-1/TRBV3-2,CASSQGVGQTLRGTDTQYF
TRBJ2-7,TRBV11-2,CASSLVWDTGSSYEQYF
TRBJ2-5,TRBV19,CASSMWGDETQYF
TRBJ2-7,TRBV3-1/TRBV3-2,CASSQQGSSFEQYF
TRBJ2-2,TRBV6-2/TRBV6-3,CASSPKRTGELFF
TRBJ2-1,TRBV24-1,CATSDPGQGGSNEQFF
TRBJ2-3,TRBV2,CASSATSSPDTQYF
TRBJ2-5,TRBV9,CASSEPGLAGKETQYF
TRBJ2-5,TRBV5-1,CASSGQGRGETQYF
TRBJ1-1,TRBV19,CASSISGGAGTEAFF
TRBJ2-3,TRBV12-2,CASRSEASGGAPDTQYF
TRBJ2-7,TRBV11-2,CASKFADAGGEQYF